The text below deals with one TCR beta chain. Its specificity is not known. Cells designated naive CD8 were CD45RO-negative and were positively selected for CCR7, with terminally differentiated effector memory CD45RA+ cells excluded. Donors were healthy HIV-negative adults without recent acute infections or vaccinations. These data originate in a study of shared clonotypes between healthy human individuals. Study results and caveats: Naive subsets typically showed greater estimated richness than memory subsets.

Every subset's genomic DNA went evenly onto several immunoSEQ plates. Here immunoSEQ multiplex PCR was the method, and the copy in TCRdb shows in-frame clones only, minus some. The table shows 1.5 million to 2.5 million clones, with roughly 94% occurring only once. V gave up 5 bases and J gave up 4 bases, with 19 bases separating them. The CDR3 is made up of 16 amino acids. Looked up from germline, CDR1 is SEHNR and CDR2 is FQNEAQ (reference sequence). The genes are TRBV7-9 and TRBJ2-3; D is ambiguous. Sequencing used naive CD8+ T cells sorted from blood. The clonotype originates from a young man in good health. The CDR3 nucleotides read TGTGCCAGCAGCCCCCTCTATGAAGGAATGGCAGATACGCAGTATTTT. Amino acids: CASSPLYEGMADTQYF.